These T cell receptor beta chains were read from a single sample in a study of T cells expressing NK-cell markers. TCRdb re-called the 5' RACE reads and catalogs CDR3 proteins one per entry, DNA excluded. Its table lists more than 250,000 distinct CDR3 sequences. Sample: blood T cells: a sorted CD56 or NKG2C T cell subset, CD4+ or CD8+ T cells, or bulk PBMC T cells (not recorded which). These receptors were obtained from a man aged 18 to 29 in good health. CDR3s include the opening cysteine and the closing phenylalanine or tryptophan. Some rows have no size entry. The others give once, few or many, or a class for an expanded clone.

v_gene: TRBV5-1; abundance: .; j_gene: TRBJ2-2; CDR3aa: CASSQGQGKTGELFF
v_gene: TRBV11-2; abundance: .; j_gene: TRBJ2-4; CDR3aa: CASSSPRRAKNIQYF
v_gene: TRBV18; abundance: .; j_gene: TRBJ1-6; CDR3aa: CASSPRPTYNSPLHF
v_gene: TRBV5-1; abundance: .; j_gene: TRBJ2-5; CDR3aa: CASSTGQGGSETQYF
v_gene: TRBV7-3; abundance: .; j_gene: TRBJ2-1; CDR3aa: CASSLNPASGSKGNEQFF
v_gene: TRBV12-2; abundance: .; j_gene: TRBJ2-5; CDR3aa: CASRGGLPPPETQYF
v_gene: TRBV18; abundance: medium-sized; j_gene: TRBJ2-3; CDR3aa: CASSPRGADTQYF
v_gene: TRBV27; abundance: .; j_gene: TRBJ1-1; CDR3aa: CASCARAAGAESEAFF
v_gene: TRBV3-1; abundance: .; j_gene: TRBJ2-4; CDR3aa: CASSQTGAGALNIQYF
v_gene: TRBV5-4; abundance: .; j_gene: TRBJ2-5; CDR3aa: CASSQAQETQYF
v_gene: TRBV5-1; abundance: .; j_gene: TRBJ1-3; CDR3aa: CASSPQAPPGNTIYF
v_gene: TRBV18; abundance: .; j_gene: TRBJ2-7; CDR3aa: CASSPLQKGSSGEQYF
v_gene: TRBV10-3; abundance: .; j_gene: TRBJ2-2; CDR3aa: CAIGTSGRTTGELFF
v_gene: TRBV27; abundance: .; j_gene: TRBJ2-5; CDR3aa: CASSKASGSRGETQYF
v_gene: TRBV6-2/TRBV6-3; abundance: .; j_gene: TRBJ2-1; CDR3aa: CASSYSLAEQFF
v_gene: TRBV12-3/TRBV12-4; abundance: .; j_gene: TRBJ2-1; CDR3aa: CASSFIGREWFF
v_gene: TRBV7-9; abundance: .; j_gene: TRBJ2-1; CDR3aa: CASSLDSTSGERNEQFF
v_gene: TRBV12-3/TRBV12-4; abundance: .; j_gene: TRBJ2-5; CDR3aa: CASSFGLAGGSGETQYF
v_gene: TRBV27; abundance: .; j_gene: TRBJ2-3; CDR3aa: CASSLQPPRDRSTDTQYF
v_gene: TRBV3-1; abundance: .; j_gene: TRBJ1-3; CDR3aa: CASSQDEKNTIYF
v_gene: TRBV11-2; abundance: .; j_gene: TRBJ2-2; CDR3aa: CASSLGRGTGRGTGELFF
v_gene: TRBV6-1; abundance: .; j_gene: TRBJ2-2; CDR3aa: CASTPGGSVGELFF
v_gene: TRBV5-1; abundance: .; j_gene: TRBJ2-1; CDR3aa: CASSTAQAHLTNNEQFF
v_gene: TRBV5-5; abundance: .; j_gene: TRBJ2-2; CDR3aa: CASSLVGQGGHGELFF
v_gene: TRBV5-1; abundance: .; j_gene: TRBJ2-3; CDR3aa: CASSLTGVGTDTQYF
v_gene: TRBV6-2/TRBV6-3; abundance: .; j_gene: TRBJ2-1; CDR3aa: CASSNSRREQFF
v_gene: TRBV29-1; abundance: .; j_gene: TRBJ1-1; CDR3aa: CSVGPTEILNTEAFF
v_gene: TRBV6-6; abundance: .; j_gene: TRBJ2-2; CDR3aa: CASRPSGAGELFF
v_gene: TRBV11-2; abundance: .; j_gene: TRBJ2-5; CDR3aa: CASSPKLKGAADIPRETQYF
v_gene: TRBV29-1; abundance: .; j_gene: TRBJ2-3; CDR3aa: CSVRARVTDTQYF
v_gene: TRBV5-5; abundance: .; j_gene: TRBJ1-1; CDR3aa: CASSFYGRTEAFF
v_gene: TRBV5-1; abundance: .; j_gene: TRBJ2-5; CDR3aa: CASSLASGTPVRSETQYF
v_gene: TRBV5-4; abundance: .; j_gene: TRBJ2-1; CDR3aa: CASSFGGRRNEQFF
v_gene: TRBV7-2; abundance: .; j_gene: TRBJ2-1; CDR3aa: CASSLSLGDNEQFF